This T cell receptor beta chain was documented in a study of beta chain features in type 1 diabetes. Background on the study: Patients did not differ from healthy donors in age, gender or cell yield. Findings and caveats of the study: Because the template was cDNA, high-expressing cells might be over-represented.

The CDR3 runs 12 residues. Trimming pared 8 bases from V and 6 bases from J, leaving 8 bases between. Germline values: CDR1 MNHEY, CDR2 SVGAGI. TCRB transcripts that were expressed got sequenced, as all of the isolated RNA had been reverse transcribed. Clones were read by immunoSEQ multiplex PCR, and TCRdb kept only the in-frame ones, dropping some. The table lists about 360,000 clones, approximately 12% of them singletons. With regard to this clone: The antigen is unknown.

The receptor was isolated from a man between 18 and 29 years old in good health. The chain uses TRBV6-5 and TRBJ1-6; D might be TRBD1 (6 bases). The source material was naive CD4+ T cells from blood. The CDR3 reads CASRGGNSPLHF. In nucleotides, the CDR3 is TGTGCCAGCCGAGGGGGTAATTCACCCCTCCACTTT.